This T cell receptor beta chain was documented in a study of blood T cell repertoires in COVID-19. Original data processing: Amplified reference gene primers provided the basis for estimating nucleated cell counts. Repertoires were generated with immunoSEQ multiplex PCR, while TCRdb's copy carries only in-frame clones and drops some. The DNA was the basis for D and trimming; V, J and clone size are from that table. The table shows 120,000 or so clones, with around 88% occurring only once. V lost 5 bases, J lost 0 bases, and 8 bases lay in between. Germline CDR1 is LNHNV and CDR2 is YYDKDF (reference sequence). This CDR3 spans 14 amino acids. In its sample, this clone was seen once.

The specimen sequenced was peripheral blood. This rearrangement joins TRBV15 to TRBJ2-1; D might be TRBD2 (6 bases). This receptor was obtained from an elderly man with active or convalescent COVID-19. CDR3 region: CATSGGSSYNEQFF. The CDR3 DNA sequence: TGTGCCACCAGCGGGGGGTCCTCCTACAATGAGCAGTTCTTC.